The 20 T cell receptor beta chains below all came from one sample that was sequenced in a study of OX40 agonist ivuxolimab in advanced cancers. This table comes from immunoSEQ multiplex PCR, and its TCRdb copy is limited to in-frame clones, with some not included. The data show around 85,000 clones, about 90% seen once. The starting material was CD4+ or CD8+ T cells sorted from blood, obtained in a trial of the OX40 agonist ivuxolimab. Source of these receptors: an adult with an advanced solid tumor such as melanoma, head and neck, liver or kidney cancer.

The CDR3, as DNA: TGTGCCAGCAGCTTAGGTCTCTTGGCCTACGAGCAGTACTTC. Amino acids: CASSLGLLAYEQYF. This chain uses TRBV7-2 with TRBJ2-7, with unresolved D. Germline V CDR1 and CDR2: SGHTA, FQGNSA. With 1 base removed from V and 2 bases from J, the gap between germline ends came to 9 bases. The CDR3 extends over 14 amino acids.

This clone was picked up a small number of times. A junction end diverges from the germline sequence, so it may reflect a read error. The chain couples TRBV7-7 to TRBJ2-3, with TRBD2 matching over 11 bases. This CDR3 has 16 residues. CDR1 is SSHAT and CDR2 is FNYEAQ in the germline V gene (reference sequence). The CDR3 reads CASSLQLAGGTDTQYF. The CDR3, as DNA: TGTGCTAGCAGCTTACAACTAGCGGGAGGCACAGATACGCAGTATTTT. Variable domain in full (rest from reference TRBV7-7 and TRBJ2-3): GAGVSQSPRYKVTKRGQDVTLRCDPISSHATLYWYQQALGQGPEFLTYFNYEAQPDKSGLPSDRFSAERPEGSISTLTIQRTEQRDSAMYRCASSLQLAGGTDTQYFGPGTRLTVL.

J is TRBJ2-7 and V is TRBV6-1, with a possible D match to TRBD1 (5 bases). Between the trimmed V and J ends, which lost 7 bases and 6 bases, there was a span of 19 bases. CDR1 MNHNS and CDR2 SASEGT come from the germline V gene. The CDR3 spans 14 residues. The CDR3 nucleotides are TGTGCCAGCACGAATGGGGCAGTTGGTTTCGAGCAGTACTTC. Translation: CASTNGAVGFEQYF.

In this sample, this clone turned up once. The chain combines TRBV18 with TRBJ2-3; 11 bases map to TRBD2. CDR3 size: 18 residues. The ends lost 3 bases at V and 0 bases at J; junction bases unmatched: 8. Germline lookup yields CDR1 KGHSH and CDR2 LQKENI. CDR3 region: CASSPALIAGGSTDTQYF. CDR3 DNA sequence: TGTGCCAGCTCACCCGCTTTGATAGCGGGAGGGAGCACAGATACGCAGTATTTT.

The CDR3, as DNA: TGCGCCAGCAGCCAAGTCTCTGGAAACACCATATATTTT. Amino acids: CASSQVSGNTIYF. V is TRBV4-3 and J is TRBJ1-3; D remains unclear. The CDR3 has 13 residues. Trimming shortened V by 1 base and J by 0 bases, and 1 base separated the two germline ends. Germline CDR1 is LGHNA and CDR2 is YSLEER.

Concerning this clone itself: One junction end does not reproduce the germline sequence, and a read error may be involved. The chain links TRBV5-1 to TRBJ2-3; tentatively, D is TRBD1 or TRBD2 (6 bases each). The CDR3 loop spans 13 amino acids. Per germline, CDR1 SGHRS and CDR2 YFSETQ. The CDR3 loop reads CASSHGGWDTQYF. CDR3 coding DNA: TGCGCCAGCAGCCACGGGGGCTGGGATACGCAATATTTT.

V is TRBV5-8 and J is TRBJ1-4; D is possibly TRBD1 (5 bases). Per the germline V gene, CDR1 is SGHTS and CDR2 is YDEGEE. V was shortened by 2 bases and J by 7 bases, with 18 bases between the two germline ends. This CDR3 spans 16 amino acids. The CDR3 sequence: CASSFGTDPLVEKLFF. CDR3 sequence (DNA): TGTGCCAGCAGCTTCGGGACTGACCCCTTAGTTGAAAAACTGTTTTTT. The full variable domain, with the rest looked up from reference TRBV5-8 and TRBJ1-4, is EAGVTQSPTHLIKTRGQQATLRCSPISGHTSVYWYQQALGLGLQFLLWYDEGEERNRGNFPPRFSGRQFPNYSSELNVNALELEDSALYLCASSFGTDPLVEKLFFGSGTQLSVL.

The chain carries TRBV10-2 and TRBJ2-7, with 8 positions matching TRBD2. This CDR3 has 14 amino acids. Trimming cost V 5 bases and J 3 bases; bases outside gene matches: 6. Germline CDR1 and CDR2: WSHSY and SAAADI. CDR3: CASSTSGSLYEQYF. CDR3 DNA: TGCGCCAGCAGTACAAGCGGGAGTCTCTACGAGCAGTACTTC.

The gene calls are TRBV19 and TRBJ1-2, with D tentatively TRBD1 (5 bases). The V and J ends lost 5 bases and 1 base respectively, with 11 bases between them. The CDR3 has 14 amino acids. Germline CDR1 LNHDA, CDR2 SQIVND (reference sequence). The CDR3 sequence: CASSETGINYGYTF. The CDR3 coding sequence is TGTGCCAGTAGTGAAACAGGTATTAACTATGGCTACACCTTC. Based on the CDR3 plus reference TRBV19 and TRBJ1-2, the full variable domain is DGGITQSPKYLFRKEGQNVTLSCEQNLNHDAMYWYRQDPGQGLRLIYYSQIVNDFQKGDIAEGYSVSREKKESFPLTVTSAQKNPTAFYLCASSETGINYGYTFGSGTRLTVV.

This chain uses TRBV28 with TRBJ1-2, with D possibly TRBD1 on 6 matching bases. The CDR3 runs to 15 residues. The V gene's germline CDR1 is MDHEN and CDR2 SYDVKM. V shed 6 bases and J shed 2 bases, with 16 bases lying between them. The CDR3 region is CASSPGGARNYGYTF. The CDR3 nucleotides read TGTGCCAGCAGCCCTGGGGGCGCGCGGAACTATGGCTACACCTTC.

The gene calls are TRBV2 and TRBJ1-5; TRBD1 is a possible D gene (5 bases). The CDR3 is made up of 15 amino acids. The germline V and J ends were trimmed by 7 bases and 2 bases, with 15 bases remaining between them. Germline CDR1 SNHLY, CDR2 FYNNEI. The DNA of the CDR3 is TGTGCCAGCAAGGGTAGTACAGGAGGCAATCAGCCCCAGCATTTT. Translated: CASKGSTGGNQPQHF.

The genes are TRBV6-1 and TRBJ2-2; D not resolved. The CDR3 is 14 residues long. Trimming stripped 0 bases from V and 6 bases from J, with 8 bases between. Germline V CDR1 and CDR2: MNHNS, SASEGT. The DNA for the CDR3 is TGTGCCAGCAGTGAAGCGGGCGGATCCGGGGAGCTGTTTTTT. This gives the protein CASSEAGGSGELFF.

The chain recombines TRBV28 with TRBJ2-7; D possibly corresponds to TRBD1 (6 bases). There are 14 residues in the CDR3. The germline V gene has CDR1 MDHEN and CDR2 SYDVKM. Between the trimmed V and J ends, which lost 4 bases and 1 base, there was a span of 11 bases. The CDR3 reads CASSSWTESYEQYF. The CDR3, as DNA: TGTGCCAGCAGTTCGTGGACAGAATCCTACGAGCAGTACTTC. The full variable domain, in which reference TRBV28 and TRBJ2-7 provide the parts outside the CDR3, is DVKVTQSSRYLVKRTGEKVFLECVQDMDHENMFWYRQDPGLGLRLIYFSYDVKMKEKGDIPEGYSVSREKKERFSLILESASTNQTSMYLCASSSWTESYEQYFGPGTRLTVT.

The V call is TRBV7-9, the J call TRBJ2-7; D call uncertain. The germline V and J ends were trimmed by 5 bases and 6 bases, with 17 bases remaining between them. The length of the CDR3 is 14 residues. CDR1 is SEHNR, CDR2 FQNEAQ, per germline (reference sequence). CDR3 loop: CASSKDGRLSEQYF. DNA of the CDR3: TGTGCCAGCAGCAAGGACGGACGCTTATCCGAGCAGTACTTC.

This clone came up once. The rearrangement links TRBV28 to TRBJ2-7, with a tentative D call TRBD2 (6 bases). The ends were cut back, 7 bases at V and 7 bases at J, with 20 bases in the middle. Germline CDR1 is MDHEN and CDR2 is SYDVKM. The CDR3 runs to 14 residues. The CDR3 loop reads CASMSGSTRREQYF. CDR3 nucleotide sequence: TGTGCCAGCATGTCCGGGAGTACCCGGCGGGAGCAGTACTTC.

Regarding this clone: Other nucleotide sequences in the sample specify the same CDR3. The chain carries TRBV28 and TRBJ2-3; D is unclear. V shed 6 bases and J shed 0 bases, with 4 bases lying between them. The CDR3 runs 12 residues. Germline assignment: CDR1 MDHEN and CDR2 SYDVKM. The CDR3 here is CASRSSTDTQYF. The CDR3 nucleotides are TGTGCCAGCAGGAGTAGCACAGATACGCAGTATTTT.

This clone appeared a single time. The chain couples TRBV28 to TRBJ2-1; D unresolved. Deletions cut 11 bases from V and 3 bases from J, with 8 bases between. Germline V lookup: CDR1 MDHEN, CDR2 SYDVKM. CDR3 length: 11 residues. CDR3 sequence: CASFGYNEQFF. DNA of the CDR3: TGTGCCTCATTTGGCTACAATGAGCAGTTCTTC.

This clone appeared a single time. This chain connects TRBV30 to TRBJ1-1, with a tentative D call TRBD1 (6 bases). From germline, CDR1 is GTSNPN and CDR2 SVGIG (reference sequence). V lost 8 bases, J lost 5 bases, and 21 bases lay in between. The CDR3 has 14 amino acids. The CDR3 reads CARERRGRETEAFF. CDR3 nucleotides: TGTGCCCGGGAAAGGAGGGGGAGAGAAACTGAAGCTTTCTTT.

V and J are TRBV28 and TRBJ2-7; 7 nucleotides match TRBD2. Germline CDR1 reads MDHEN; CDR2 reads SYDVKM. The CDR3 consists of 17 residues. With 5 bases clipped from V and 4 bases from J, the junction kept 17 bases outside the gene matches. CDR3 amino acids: CASSNWGRGVNLYEQYF. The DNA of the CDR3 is TGTGCCAGCAGTAACTGGGGGAGGGGAGTAAATTTGTACGAGCAGTACTTC.

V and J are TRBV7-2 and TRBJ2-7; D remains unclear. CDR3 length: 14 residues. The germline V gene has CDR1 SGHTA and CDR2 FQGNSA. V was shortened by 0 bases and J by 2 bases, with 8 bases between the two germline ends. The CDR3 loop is CASSLALVAYEQYF. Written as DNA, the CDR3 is TGTGCCAGCAGCTTAGCGCTCGTTGCCTACGAGCAGTACTTC.